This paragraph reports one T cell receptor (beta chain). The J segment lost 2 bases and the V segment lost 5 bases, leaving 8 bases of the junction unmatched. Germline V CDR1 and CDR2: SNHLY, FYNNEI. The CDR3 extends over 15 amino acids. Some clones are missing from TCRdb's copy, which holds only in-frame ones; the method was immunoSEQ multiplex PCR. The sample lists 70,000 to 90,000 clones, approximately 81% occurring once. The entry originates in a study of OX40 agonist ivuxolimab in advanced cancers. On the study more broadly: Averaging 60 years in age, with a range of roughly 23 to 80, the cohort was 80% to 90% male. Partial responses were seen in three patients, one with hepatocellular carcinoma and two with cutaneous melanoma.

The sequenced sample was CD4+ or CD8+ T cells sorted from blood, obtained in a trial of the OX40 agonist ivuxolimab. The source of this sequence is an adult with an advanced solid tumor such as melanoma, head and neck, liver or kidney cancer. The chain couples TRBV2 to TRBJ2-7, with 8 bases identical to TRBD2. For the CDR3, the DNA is TGTGCCAGCAGTACCGGACTAGCCCTAACCTACGAGCAGTACTTC. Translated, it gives CASSTGLALTYEQYF.